Each of the 28 T cell receptor beta chains below was sequenced from the same sample in a study of OX40 agonist ivuxolimab in advanced cancers. Assay used: immunoSEQ multiplex PCR; TCRdb lists only in-frame clones, some missing. The top ten clones hold over 4.5% of a sample with tens of thousands of clones, around four fifths of them seen once. This material consisted of CD4+ or CD8+ T cells sorted from blood, taken in a trial of the OX40 agonist ivuxolimab. The receptors were sampled from an adult with an advanced solid tumor such as melanoma, head and neck, liver or kidney cancer.

This chain links TRBV5-8 with TRBJ2-1; 7 bases match TRBD1. Germline V CDR1 and CDR2: SGHTS, YDEGEE. The CDR3 sequence is 15 residues long. J was trimmed by 8 bases and V by 3 bases; bases with no gene match: 11. For the CDR3, the DNA is TGTGCCAGCAGCTCGGGACAGAGAAGCTCGGATGAGCAGTTCTTC. It codes for CASSSGQRSSDEQFF.

This clone was seen just once. CDR3 bases: TGTGCCAGCAGCTTATGGGCGGATGGCTACACCTTC. It is translated as CASSLWADGYTF. V and J are TRBV7-9 and TRBJ1-2; D gene uncertain. Trimming took 2 bases from V and 6 from J, leaving 7 bases between them. Germline V gives CDR1 SEHNR, CDR2 FQNEAQ (reference sequence). CDR3 length: 12 residues. The entire variable domain, with the rest obtained from reference TRBV7-9 and TRBJ1-2, is as follows: DTGVSQNPRHKITKRGQNVTFRCDPISEHNRLYWYRQTLGQGPEFLTYFQNEAQLEKSRLLSDRFSAERPKGSFSTLEIQRTEQGDSAMYLCASSLWADGYTFGSGTRLTVV.

The CDR3: CASSLGTVAYEQYV. Written as DNA, the CDR3 is TGTGCCAGCAGTTTGGGGACAGTTGCCTACGAGCAGTACGTC. The rearrangement uses TRBV28 and TRBJ2-7; 7 nucleotides agree with TRBD1. This CDR3 has 14 residues. J was trimmed by 2 bases and V by 3 bases; bases with no gene match: 4. Germline V CDR1 and CDR2: MDHEN, SYDVKM.

This clone showed up just once. The same CDR3 arises from other DNA sequences in this sample as well. The chain has TRBV6-6 and TRBJ2-2; tentatively, D is TRBD1 or TRBD2 (5 bases each). The CDR3 sequence is 14 residues long. Trimming removed 2 bases at V and 6 bases at J, with 10 bases between. Germline loops: CDR1 MNHNY, CDR2 SVGAGI (reference sequence). The CDR3 DNA reads as TGTGCCAGCAGTTACCCTGGGACCGCCGGGGAGCTGTTTTTT. This gives the protein CASSYPGTAGELFF.

The chain recombines TRBV6-1 with TRBJ1-4; the D is unclear. The CDR3 length is 12 residues. The germline V gene has CDR1 MNHNS and CDR2 SASEGT. The V gene lost 3 bases and the J gene lost 12 bases, with 11 bases spanning the gap. CDR3 protein: CASSDGYTELFF. The CDR3 nucleotides read TGTGCCAGCAGTGATGGGTATACGGAACTGTTTTTT.

Of note for this clone: Other nucleotide sequences from this sample produce the same CDR3. The gene calls are TRBV7-2 and TRBJ1-3; no clear D. V lost 5 bases and J 2 bases, leaving 4 bases between the germline ends. The CDR3 runs to 12 residues. The germline V gene has CDR1 SGHTA and CDR2 FQGNSA. The CDR3 here is CASSLTGNTIYF. The CDR3 DNA reads TGTGCCAGCAGCCTCACTGGAAACACCATATATTTT. Combining the CDR3 with reference TRBV7-2 and TRBJ1-3 gives the whole variable domain GAGVSQSPSNKVTEKGKDVELRCDPISGHTALYWYRQSLGQGLEFLIYFQGNSAPDKSGLPSDRFSAERTGGSVSTLTIQRTQQEDSAVYLCASSLTGNTIYFGEGSWLTVV.

This clone appeared a few times. Other DNA sequences in the sample encode the same CDR3. This chain joins TRBV9 and TRBJ2-3; TRBD1 agrees at 7 bases. Germline CDR1 reads SGDLS; CDR2 reads YYNGEE. This CDR3 is built from 13 residues. The ends lost 2 bases at V and 4 bases at J; junction bases unmatched: 1. CDR3 region: CASSVTGADTQYF. CDR3 in DNA: TGTGCCAGCAGCGTCACAGGGGCAGATACGCAGTATTTT.

The genes are TRBV19 and TRBJ2-7; possible D gene TRBD1, 6 bases. Germline loops: CDR1 LNHDA, CDR2 SQIVND (reference sequence). The CDR3 sequence is 15 residues long. Deletions cut 5 bases from V and 2 bases from J, with 16 bases between. CDR3 amino acids: CASSPTTGQAYEQYF. The CDR3 DNA reads as TGTGCCAGTAGTCCGACGACGGGACAAGCCTACGAGCAGTACTTC.

The chain recombines TRBV2 with TRBJ1-5; no reliable D call. CDR3 length equals 14 residues. Germline V gives CDR1 SNHLY, CDR2 FYNNEI. V was cut by 5 bases and J by 2 bases, with 10 bases left in between. CDR3 DNA sequence: TGTGCCAGCAGTTTCGGGCCACGCAATCAGCCCCAGCATTTT. This codes for CASSFGPRNQPQHF.

This clone occurred a few times. The CDR3 DNA follows: TGTGCCAGCGAGTCGAACAATCAGCCCCAGCATTTT. This gives the protein CASESNNQPQHF. The rearrangement joins TRBV7-9 to TRBJ1-5; D uncertain. Germline CDR1 SEHNR, CDR2 FQNEAQ (reference sequence). This CDR3 is built from 12 residues. V gave up 8 bases and J gave up 3 bases, with 8 bases separating them.

V usage is TRBV19 and J usage is TRBJ2-7; D unclear. This CDR3 spans 15 amino acids. The V end was cut by 0 bases, the J end by 1 base, with 10 bases between. Germline V lookup: CDR1 LNHDA, CDR2 SQIVND (reference sequence). The CDR3 region has the DNA TGTGCCAGTAGTATAGATTTGGCGGATTCCTACGAGCAGTACTTC. Its protein is CASSIDLADSYEQYF.

The chain uses TRBV9 and TRBJ2-7; D unclear. The CDR3 totals 14 residues. CDR1 and CDR2 (germline): SGDLS, YYNGEE. V lost 0 bases and J 1 base, leaving 8 bases between the germline ends. The CDR3 DNA reads TGTGCCAGCAGCGTAGAGGTAGCTTCCTACGAGCAGTACTTC. This codes for CASSVEVASYEQYF.

The chain combines TRBV29-1 with TRBJ1-2; D is perhaps TRBD1 (6 bases). Germline CDR1 SQVTM, CDR2 ANQGSEA. The V end was cut by 4 bases, the J end by 2 bases, with 11 bases between. This CDR3 is built from 13 residues. The CDR3 bases are TGCAGCGTTGTGAGGGGGGGGAACTATGGCTACACCTTC. Amino acid sequence: CSVVRGGNYGYTF.

The rearrangement uses TRBV11-1 and TRBJ2-7; D is unclear. CDR1 and CDR2 (germline): SGHAT, FQDESV (reference sequence). The CDR3 consists of 14 residues. V was trimmed by 1 base and J by 2 bases, leaving 9 bases between them. In nucleotides, the CDR3 is TGTGCCAGCAGCTTAGGTCTGGATGCCTACGAGCAGTACTTC. The encoded protein is CASSLGLDAYEQYF.

V usage is TRBV19 and J usage is TRBJ2-7; 7 nucleotides line up with TRBD1. This CDR3 has 15 residues. The V and J ends lost 5 bases and 1 base, in that order; junction bases with no gene match: 8. Germline CDR1 and CDR2: LNHDA and SQIVND (reference sequence). CDR3 sequence (DNA): TGTGCCAGTAGTTTTGGGCAGGGGGTTTCCTACGAGCAGTACTTC. Translation: CASSFGQGVSYEQYF. The whole variable domain, filled in from reference TRBV19 and TRBJ2-7, reads DGGITQSPKYLFRKEGQNVTLSCEQNLNHDAMYWYRQDPGQGLRLIYYSQIVNDFQKGDIAEGYSVSREKKESFPLTVTSAQKNPTAFYLCASSFGQGVSYEQYFGPGTRLTVT.

In this sample, this clone turned up once. This chain connects TRBV28 to TRBJ1-1; 10 bases align to TRBD1. V dropped 3 bases and J dropped 1; count of bases not matched to a gene: 11. The CDR3 contains 18 residues. Germline values: CDR1 MDHEN, CDR2 SYDVKM. CDR3 loop: CASSFLTGGVKGNTEAFF. Here the CDR3 DNA reads TGTGCCAGCAGTTTCCTGACAGGGGGCGTGAAGGGGAACACTGAAGCTTTCTTT.

The rearrangement links TRBV4-1 to TRBJ2-3, with D possibly being TRBD1 (6 bases). The V end was cut by 3 bases, the J end by 7 bases, with 20 bases between. Germline CDR1 MGHRA, CDR2 YSYEKL. The CDR3 spans 16 residues. CDR3 coding DNA: TGCGCCAGCAGCCAGGGGGCGGAGGCCCAGGCCCATACGCAGTATTTT. Protein sequence: CASSQGAEAQAHTQYF.

The rearrangement joins TRBV7-2 to TRBJ1-6; D not resolved. The CDR3 is made up of 15 amino acids. V was clipped by 1 base and J by 7 bases, with 11 bases between them. The germline gives CDR1 SGHTA, CDR2 FQGNSA. The DNA of the CDR3 is TGTGCCAGCAGCTTAGAATATATGGGGAATTCACCCCTCCACTTT. Translated, it gives CASSLEYMGNSPLHF.

The chain combines TRBV6-5 with TRBJ1-1; 7 positions match TRBD1. The V gene's germline CDR1 is MNHEY and CDR2 SVGAGI. V shed 0 bases and J 1 base; nucleotides not matched to a gene: 2. CDR3 length: 15 amino acids. The CDR3 reads CASSYSAGGNTEAFF. The DNA of the CDR3 is TGTGCCAGCAGTTACTCGGCAGGGGGGAACACTGAAGCTTTCTTT.

A remark on this clone: Other DNA sequences from this sample encode an identical CDR3 as well. This chain uses TRBV18 with TRBJ2-1; 7 positions agree with TRBD1. Germline CDR1 and CDR2: KGHSH and LQKENI. This CDR3 is 14 amino acids long. V gave up 2 bases and J gave up 5 bases; unmatched junction bases: 3. The CDR3: CASSPSDRDNEQFF. The CDR3 DNA reads as TGTGCCAGCTCACCAAGTGACAGGGACAATGAGCAGTTCTTC.

The V gene is TRBV28, the J gene TRBJ2-5; D could derive from TRBD1 or TRBD2 (5 bases each). In germline, CDR1 is MDHEN, CDR2 SYDVKM. The CDR3 runs to 15 residues. Trimming shortened V by 3 bases and J by 5 bases, and 16 bases separated the two germline ends. CDR3 nucleotides: TGTGCCAGCAGTTTTCCACGGGGCTCAGGCGAGACCCAGTACTTC. Translating gives CASSFPRGSGETQYF.

The chain links TRBV2 to TRBJ1-6, with D possibly TRBD1 on 5 matching bases. This CDR3 has 16 amino acids. Germline values: CDR1 SNHLY, CDR2 FYNNEI. Trimming stripped 4 bases from V and 2 bases from J, with 12 bases between. The CDR3 DNA reads TGTGCCAGCAGTGCCAGGGCCACGGCCTATAATTCACCCCTCCACTTT. Its protein product is CASSARATAYNSPLHF.

This clone was observed a handful of times. V usage is TRBV5-5 and J usage is TRBJ2-7; a weak D match, TRBD2 (6 bases). Looked up from germline, CDR1 is SGHKS and CDR2 is YYEKEE (reference sequence). V was cut by 2 bases and J by 3 bases, with 18 bases left in between. The CDR3 contains 16 residues. In DNA form, the CDR3 reads TGTGCCAGCAGCTTAGGAGCGAGCGGGCTCAGCTACGAGCAGTACTTC. Protein: CASSLGASGLSYEQYF.

This clone has a single count. V is TRBV28 and J is TRBJ2-7; maybe TRBD1 (5 bases). The CDR3 runs 16 residues. The germline V and J ends were trimmed by 6 bases and 0 bases, with 18 bases remaining between them. CDR1 and CDR2 from the germline V gene are MDHEN and SYDVKM. CDR3 amino acids: CASSPLGQGHSYEQYV. CDR3 bases: TGTGCCAGCAGCCCCCTTGGCCAGGGCCACTCCTACGAGCAGTACGTC.

The chain links TRBV18 to TRBJ1-2, with 8 bases identical to TRBD1. Losses at the gene ends were 3 bases for V and 4 bases for J; bases not matched to a gene: 10. Germline values: CDR1 KGHSH, CDR2 LQKENI. This CDR3 has 16 residues. The CDR3 region has the DNA TGTGCCAGCTCACCGGGCGCAGGGGGCGTTCTCTATGGCTACACCTTC. Translated, it gives CASSPGAGGVLYGYTF.

The chain employs TRBV19 and TRBJ1-3; TRBD1 might be the D (6 bases). This CDR3 is 13 amino acids long. From germline, CDR1 is LNHDA and CDR2 SQIVND (reference sequence). With 8 bases removed from V and 3 bases from J, the gap between germline ends came to 11 bases. This CDR3 reads CASQGRGGNTIYF. The CDR3 DNA reads as TGTGCCAGTCAAGGCAGGGGTGGAAACACCATATATTTT.

The gene calls are TRBV5-6 and TRBJ1-2; no firm D call. This CDR3 is built from 14 residues. Trimming removed 0 bases from V and 0 bases from J, with 6 bases in between. Germline values: CDR1 SGHDT, CDR2 YYEEEE. The CDR3 here is CASSLAYPNYGYTF. Written as DNA, the CDR3 is TGTGCCAGCAGCTTGGCGTATCCTAACTATGGCTACACCTTC.

Here the CDR3 DNA reads TGTGCCTCACTTGAGAACCACCAAGAGACCCAGTACTTC. Its protein product is CASLENHQETQYF. The chain combines TRBV18 with TRBJ2-5, with D unresolved. The germline V gene encodes CDR1 KGHSH and CDR2 LQKENI. V dropped 11 bases and J dropped 0 bases, with 13 bases sitting between them. This CDR3 comprises 13 residues.